The clone carrying this T cell receptor beta chain was seen a single time. Its target is unknown. Produced via immunoSEQ multiplex PCR; TCRdb's table is partial and in-frame only. The table lists 25,000 or so clones, more than 70% of them singletons. The data are from a study of lymphopenia after photon versus proton radiotherapy. CDR3 size: 15 residues. V was shortened by 4 bases and J by 3 bases, with 15 bases between the two germline ends. Germline V gene lookup returns CDR1 MNHNS and CDR2 SASEGT. Regarding the study as a whole: After the lymphocyte nadir, photon-treated repertoires showed oligoclonal expansion, especially of CD8+ Temra cells. Larger post-nadir TCR diversity loss correlated inversely with survival in deceased patients.

The clonotype originates from a man younger than 45 with gastric cancer. Sequenced here: peripheral blood, sampled from a patient treated with photon-based radiotherapy. The chain carries TRBV6-1 and TRBJ2-5; D perhaps matches TRBD2 (5 bases). CDR3 bases: TGTGCCAGCAGTGTGACCTGGGAGACCAAAGAGACCCAGTACTTC. Translating it yields CASSVTWETKETQYF.